This T cell receptor (beta chain) was retrieved from a study of blood T cell repertoires in COVID-19. Across the whole study: COVID-19 samples, acute and convalescent, were from the United States, Italy and Spain. T cells, B-cell-depleted T cells, or PBMCs supplied cDNA or gDNA.

In germline, CDR1 is MNHEY, CDR2 SVGAGI. Trimming at V came to 7 bases and at J to 5 bases, leaving 6 bases not matched to a gene. CDR3 length equals 15 residues. Original data processing: Amplification of reference gene primers was used by the study to estimate nucleated cell counts. This table comes from immunoSEQ multiplex PCR, and its TCRdb copy is limited to in-frame clones, with some not included. Clone size and the V and J calls come from that table; the DNA yielded D and trimming. The sample shows 200,000 to 250,000 clones, around four fifths of them seen only once. This chain links TRBV6-5 with TRBJ1-6; 9 nucleotides agree with TRBD1. Material: peripheral blood. This receptor was obtained from a man aged 50 to 60 with active or convalescent COVID-19. CDR3 coding DNA: TGTGCCAGCACCGCCGGGACAGGGAATAATTCACCCCTCCACTTT. It translates to CASTAGTGNNSPLHF.